These 29 T cell receptor beta chains were sequenced from one sample in a study of CD8+CD57+ T cells in acquired aplastic anemia. Genomic DNA constituted the template upon which TCR beta VDJ and CDR3 profiling was performed. TCRdb independently ran MiXCR on the reads; one entry per CDR3 protein. The sample yields about 180,000 distinct CDR3 sequences, approximately 48% seen once. Only patients with CD8+CD57+ cell expansion on flow cytometry were chosen for sequencing. The specimen was sorted CD4+, CD8+, or CD8+CD57+ T cells (not recorded which) from PBMCs. Source of these receptors: a human donor with aplastic anemia.

The genes are TRBV12-3 or TRBV12-4 and TRBJ2-2; D uncertain. This CDR3 has 13 amino acids. The V end was cut by 5 bases, the J end by 8 bases, with 12 bases between. CDR3 sequence reads: CASSLKRKGELFF. Written as DNA, the CDR3 is TGTGCCAGCAGTCTCAAGAGGAAAGGGGAGCTGTTTTTT.

The V call is TRBV7-9, the J call TRBJ1-1; D remains ambiguous. From germline, CDR1 is SEHNR and CDR2 FQNEAQ (reference sequence). The CDR3 is 13 residues long. The V gene lost 3 bases and the J gene lost 2 bases, with 7 bases spanning the gap. This CDR3 reads CASSLTGNTEAFF. In DNA form, the CDR3 reads TGTGCCAGCAGCTTGACCGGTAACACTGAAGCTTTCTTT.

On this clonotype itself: A single base separates this from a much larger clone, so it may be a read error. J is TRBJ1-4 and V is TRBV9; no firm D call. The V gene's germline CDR1 is SGDLS and CDR2 YYNGEE. The CDR3 is 15 amino acids. The CDR3, as DNA: TGTGCCAGCGGCGTAAGTCCGGGCTTCAATGAAAAACTGTTTTTT. Encoded protein: CASGVSPGFNEKLFF.

The chain recombines TRBV2 with TRBJ1-2; no clear D gene. Germline CDR1 and CDR2: SNHLY and FYNNEI. This CDR3 contains 11 residues. The CDR3 loop reads CASGVQSGYTF. The CDR3 nucleotides read TGTGCTAGCGGGGTTCAGAGTGGCTACACCTTC.

The V call is TRBV24-1, the J call TRBJ2-3; TRBD2 aligns across 8 bases. The J segment lost 7 bases and the V segment lost 4 bases, leaving 9 bases of the junction unmatched. This CDR3 is built from 15 residues. CDR1 is KGHDR, CDR2 SFDVKD, per germline. CDR3: CATSDGTRNLNTQYF. CDR3 nucleotides: TGTGCCACCAGTGACGGGACTAGGAATTTGAATACGCAGTATTTT.

This chain uses TRBV10-3 with TRBJ2-2, with D possibly matching TRBD1 (5 bases). This CDR3 has 17 residues. Germline values: CDR1 ENHRY, CDR2 SYGVKD. Trimming removed 0 bases at V and 0 bases at J, with 11 bases between. The CDR3 loop is CAISESTAGSNTGELFF. As DNA, the CDR3 is TGTGCCATCAGTGAGTCGACGGCAGGGTCGAACACCGGGGAGCTGTTTTTT.

This clonotype was detected a few times. This chain links TRBV20-1 with TRBJ1-5; D is undetermined. Trimming shortened V by 0 bases and J by 10 bases, and 13 bases separated the two germline ends. Germline lookup yields CDR1 DFQATT and CDR2 SNEGSKA (reference sequence). The CDR3 runs 13 residues. The CDR3 nucleotides read TGCAGTGCTAGAGATCGGTCAGACGGCCCCCAGCATTTT. It encodes CSARDRSDGPQHF.

V gene TRBV12-5 combines with J gene TRBJ1-2; D gene unclear. The V end was cut by 0 bases, the J end by 4 bases, with 12 bases between. Germline loops: CDR1 LGHNT, CDR2 FRNRAP. The CDR3 runs to 15 residues. The DNA of the CDR3 is TGTGCTAGTGGTTTGGTACTTACGGGGTCCTATGGCTACACCTTC. The encoded protein is CASGLVLTGSYGYTF.

The rearrangement uses TRBV2 and TRBJ2-4; D perhaps matches TRBD1 (5 bases). Trimming cost V 4 bases and J 0 bases, with 10 bases left between them. There are 15 residues in the CDR3. Germline-derived CDR1 and CDR2 are SNHLY and FYNNEI. The CDR3, as DNA: TGTGCCAGCAGTGGACAGAACCTAGCCAAAAACATTCAGTACTTC. Its protein product is CASSGQNLAKNIQYF.

Ten or more counts support this clonotype. The chain recombines TRBV5-1 with TRBJ2-3, with D possibly being TRBD1 (5 bases). Germline V lookup: CDR1 SGHRS, CDR2 YFSETQ. V was cut by 0 bases and J by 6 bases, with 8 bases left in between. The CDR3 has 13 amino acids. The CDR3 loop reads CASSLEGVDTQYF. CDR3 nucleotides: TGCGCCAGCAGCTTGGAAGGGGTTGATACGCAGTATTTT.

The gene calls are TRBV7-8 and TRBJ2-5; D perhaps matches TRBD2 (6 bases). This CDR3 comprises 15 residues. The ends were cut back, 7 bases at V and 5 bases at J, with 20 bases in the middle. In germline, CDR1 is SGHVS, CDR2 FQNEAQ. DNA for the CDR3: TGTGCCAGCATCCCCGGGACTCACCGGGAGGAGACCCAGTACTTC. Translated: CASIPGTHREETQYF.

Comments on this clonotype: A read error may produce the germline difference seen at one junction end. The rearrangement joins TRBV7-7 to TRBJ2-7; D gene ambiguous. CDR3 size: 15 residues. Germline CDR1 SSHAT, CDR2 FNYEAQ (reference sequence). Here the CDR3 reads CASSSKGASSYEQYF. CDR3 nucleotide sequence: TGTGCTAGCAGCTCGAAAGGAGCGAGCTCCTACGAGCAGTACTTC. The full variable domain, its missing parts supplied by reference TRBV7-7 and TRBJ2-7, is GAGVSQSPRYKVTKRGQDVTLRCDPISSHATLYWYQQALGQGPEFLTYFNYEAQPDKSGLPSDRFSAERPEGSISTLTIQRTEQRDSAMYRCASSSKGASSYEQYFGPGTRLTVT.

The chain employs TRBV15 and TRBJ2-1, with 7 bases fitting TRBD2. Germline trimming cut 7 bases from V and 2 bases from J; bases unmatched to any gene: 5. CDR3 size: 14 residues. Germline CDR1 LNHNV, CDR2 YYDKDF (reference sequence). CDR3 nucleotide sequence: TGTGCCACCATGTTGGCGGGAGCCTACAATGAGCAGTTCTTC. Translating gives CATMLAGAYNEQFF.

As regards this clonotype: The conserved final phenylalanine or tryptophan is absent from the CDR3, which likely points to a read error. The V gene is TRBV10-3, the J gene TRBJ2-7; 8 nucleotides match TRBD1. This CDR3 contains 15 residues. From germline, CDR1 is ENHRY and CDR2 SYGVKD. The CDR3 loop is CASSSQAGGFYEQYL. Here the CDR3 DNA reads TGTGCCAGCAGTTCTCAAGCAGGGGGCTTTTACGAGCAGTACCTC.

This clonotype was picked up many times. The V and J genes are TRBV9 and TRBJ1-5; possibly TRBD1 for D (6 bases). Trimming took off 3 bases at V and 3 bases at J, with 13 bases between the two ends. The CDR3 runs 15 residues. Germline V lookup: CDR1 SGDLS, CDR2 YYNGEE. The DNA for the CDR3 is TGTGCCAGCAGCGCCCACGGGGGCCTCAATCAGCCCCAGCATTTT. It is translated as CASSAHGGLNQPQHF.

The rearrangement uses TRBV6-1 and TRBJ1-3; TRBD1 matches at 8 bases. The CDR3 length is 15 residues. V lost 6 bases to trimming and J lost 3 bases; unmatched junction nucleotides: 7. Germline loops: CDR1 MNHNS, CDR2 SASEGT. The CDR3, as DNA: TGTGCCAGCAGCCAGGACAGGGCGGTTGGAAACACCATATATTTT. This gives the protein CASSQDRAVGNTIYF.

This clonotype showed up many times. The genes are TRBV20-1 and TRBJ1-2; D ambiguous. CDR1 DFQATT and CDR2 SNEGSKA come from the germline V gene (reference sequence). The CDR3 is made up of 13 amino acids. Trimming left V 0 bases short and J 1 base short, with 6 bases between. As DNA, the CDR3 is TGCAGTGCTAGAGATCAGGTTAACTATGGCTACACCTTC. Translation gives CSARDQVNYGYTF.

This clonotype was recorded at least ten times. The chain combines TRBV20-1 with TRBJ1-5; D unresolved. V was cut by 3 bases and J by 2 bases, with 8 bases left in between. CDR3 length: 13 amino acids. Germline-derived CDR1 and CDR2 are DFQATT and SNEGSKA (reference sequence). Here the CDR3 DNA reads TGCAGTGCTAGGGGAACAGGCAATCAGCCCCAGCATTTT. Protein sequence: CSARGTGNQPQHF.

The chain joins TRBV15 to TRBJ1-1; D is unclear. V dropped 5 bases and J dropped 5 bases, with 9 bases sitting between them. This CDR3 is 12 amino acids long. Germline V gene sequence: CDR1 LNHNV, CDR2 YYDKDF (reference sequence). In DNA, the CDR3 is TGTGCCACCAGCCCGGGGAGTACTGAAGCTTTCTTT. Its translation is CATSPGSTEAFF.

V usage is TRBV7-8 and J usage is TRBJ1-1; no clear D gene. Germline assignment: CDR1 SGHVS and CDR2 FQNEAQ. This CDR3 has 12 residues. Trimming shortened V by 5 bases and J by 3 bases, and 7 bases separated the two germline ends. CDR3 sequence reads: CASSHEYTEAFF. CDR3 nucleotides: TGTGCCAGCAGCCACGAGTACACTGAAGCTTTCTTT.

As concerns this clonotype: Being one base from a much bigger clone, this may be a read error. The chain recombines TRBV20-1 with TRBJ1-4; maybe TRBD1 (6 bases). Per germline, CDR1 DFQATT and CDR2 SNEGSKA (reference sequence). The CDR3 has 13 residues. CDR3 DNA: TGCAGTGGCAAGACAGGCGGAAATGAAAAACTGCTTTTT. Amino acids: CSGKTGGNEKLLF.

In this sample, this clonotype turned up many times. V gene TRBV7-2 combines with J gene TRBJ1-4; D gene unclear. Trimming shortened V by 1 base and J by 0 bases, and 6 bases separated the two germline ends. The CDR3 length is 15 residues. CDR1 and CDR2 from the germline V gene are SGHTA and FQGNSA. The CDR3 here is CASSLGGSTNEKLFF. DNA of the CDR3: TGTGCCAGCAGCTTAGGAGGGTCAACTAATGAAAAACTGTTTTTT. The variable domain in full, with the rest retrieved from reference TRBV7-2 and TRBJ1-4, is GAGVSQSPSNKVTEKGKDVELRCDPISGHTALYWYRQSLGQGLEFLIYFQGNSAPDKSGLPSDRFSAERTGGSVSTLTIQRTQQEDSAVYLCASSLGGSTNEKLFFGSGTQLSVL.

This rearrangement joins TRBV7-2 to TRBJ2-7, with TRBD1 as a possible D gene (6 bases). This CDR3 region has 14 residues. The V gene's germline CDR1 is SGHTA and CDR2 FQGNSA. V lost 1 base to trimming and J lost 5 bases, with 12 bases between them. The CDR3 loop reads CASSLGAGVHEQYF. DNA of the CDR3: TGTGCCAGCAGCTTAGGAGCAGGGGTTCACGAGCAGTACTTC.

This clonotype was recorded once. Given a much more abundant clone one base away, this may be a read error. The rearrangement links TRBV30 to TRBJ2-5, with TRBD1 as a possible D gene (6 bases). From germline, CDR1 is GTSNPN and CDR2 SVGIG (reference sequence). Trimming stripped 5 bases from V and 2 bases from J, with 15 bases between. The CDR3 sequence is 14 residues long. The CDR3 is CAWEGWTVQETQYF. The CDR3 nucleotides are TGTGCCTGGGAGGGGTGGACAGTTCAAGAGACCCAGTACTTC.

This clonotype came up many times. The chain links TRBV20-1 to TRBJ2-3; D could derive from TRBD1 or TRBD2 (5 bases each). V shed 6 bases and J shed 0 bases, with 13 bases lying between them. This CDR3 contains 14 residues. Germline values: CDR1 DFQATT, CDR2 SNEGSKA (reference sequence). The CDR3 DNA reads TGCAGTGCAATGGGGGAGTCTAGCACAGATACGCAGTATTTT. Protein sequence: CSAMGESSTDTQYF.

The chain is built from TRBV7-9 and TRBJ2-5; D is uncertain. The CDR3 covers 13 residues. Germline CDR1 and CDR2: SEHNR and FQNEAQ (reference sequence). V lost 6 bases and J 3 bases, leaving 11 bases between the germline ends. CDR3 region: CASRHTDKETQYF. The CDR3 nucleotides are TGTGCCAGCAGACACACGGATAAAGAGACCCAGTACTTC.

This chain uses TRBV5-6 with TRBJ1-1; no firm D call. The CDR3 extends over 13 amino acids. Germline V CDR1 and CDR2: SGHDT, YYEEEE. V was shortened by 0 bases and J by 0 bases, with 3 bases between the two germline ends. The DNA of the CDR3 is TGTGCCAGCAGCTTGGAGATGAACACTGAAGCTTTCTTT. Its translation: CASSLEMNTEAFF.

This clonotype was counted once. Its ends do not fully match the called genes, so a read error is possible. The V and J genes are TRBV29-1 and TRBJ2-1; D is possibly TRBD1 (6 bases). Per germline, CDR1 SQVTM and CDR2 ANQGSEA. CDR3 size: 14 residues. The CDR3 sequence: CSAELGASYNEQFF. DNA for the CDR3: TGCAGCGCTGAGCTGGGGGCCTCCTACAATGAGCAGTTCTTT.

The sample holds many counts of this clonotype. The gene calls are TRBV5-1 and TRBJ2-2; 7 bases fit TRBD2. CDR3 length: 14 amino acids. Germline loops: CDR1 SGHRS, CDR2 YFSETQ. The V and J ends lost 2 bases and 6 bases, in that order; junction bases with no gene match: 4. CDR3 loop: CASSFLRGSGELFF. CDR3 bases: TGCGCCAGCAGCTTCTTGCGGGGGTCCGGGGAGCTGTTTTTT.